These 19 T cell receptor beta chains were all obtained from the same sample, sequenced in a study of blood T cell repertoires in COVID-19. Profiling relied on immunoSEQ multiplex PCR, and the TCRdb table lists in-frame clones only, not all of them. The sample shows approximately 52,000 clones, nearly 90% of them seen only once. Sequencing was performed on peripheral blood. These receptors were obtained from a man between 60 and 70 years old with active COVID-19.

The J gene is TRBJ2-1, the V gene TRBV28, with 9 bases aligning to TRBD2. The CDR3 consists of 15 residues. Unmatched junction bases numbered 6, after V lost 2 bases and J lost 7 bases. Germline V CDR1 and CDR2: MDHEN, SYDVKM. The CDR3 sequence is CASSLGREGQNEQFF. CDR3 in DNA: TGTGCCAGCAGTTTAGGGCGGGAGGGCCAAAATGAGCAGTTCTTC.

The rearrangement joins TRBV21-1 to TRBJ2-7; TRBD2, the D gene given by the table, was not confirmed from the DNA. TRBV21-1 corresponds to a pseudogene. The CDR3 length is 16 residues. This CDR3 reads CASSLSRLGSAKEQYF. CDR3 coding DNA: TGTGCCAGCAGCCTTTCCCGTCTCGGGAGCGCGAAAGAGCAGTACTTC.

The rearrangement links TRBV28 to TRBJ1-1, with a possible D match to TRBD1 (6 bases). CDR3 length equals 13 residues. In germline, CDR1 is MDHEN, CDR2 SYDVKM. Trimming left V 9 bases short and J 0 bases short, with 11 bases between. As DNA, the CDR3 is TGTGCCAGTACACAGGGCATGAACACTGAAGCTTTCTTT. Protein product: CASTQGMNTEAFF. Full variable domain (missing parts from reference TRBV28 and TRBJ1-1): DVKVTQSSRYLVKRTGEKVFLECVQDMDHENMFWYRQDPGLGLRLIYFSYDVKMKEKGDIPEGYSVSREKKERFSLILESASTNQTSMYLCASTQGMNTEAFFGQGTRLTVV.

The chain has TRBV12-5 and TRBJ2-1, with 9 positions matching TRBD1. After removal of 5 bases from V and 6 bases from J, the junction contained 8 bases not matched to a gene. This CDR3 is 15 amino acids long. Germline V gene sequence: CDR1 LGHNT, CDR2 FRNRAP. CDR3 nucleotide sequence: TGTGCTAGTGGTCCGGGACAGGGAGATTTCAATGAGCAGTTCTTC. This translates into CASGPGQGDFNEQFF.

This chain connects TRBV6-6 to TRBJ1-2, with D hard to call. This CDR3 is built from 14 residues. V was clipped by 4 bases and J by 6 bases, with 15 bases between them. CDR1 and CDR2 (germline): MNHNY, SVGAGI (reference sequence). Written as DNA, the CDR3 is TGTGCCAGCAGTTCCGACTTTGAGATGGATGGCTACACCTTC. Amino acids: CASSSDFEMDGYTF.

The CDR3 region is CASSQDWGGPVGTEAFF. DNA for the CDR3: TGCGCCAGCAGCCAAGATTGGGGGGGACCCGTGGGCACTGAAGCTTTCTTT. This sequence joins TRBV4-1 and TRBJ1-1, with D maybe TRBD1 (5 bases). Germline V gene sequence: CDR1 MGHRA, CDR2 YSYEKL. This CDR3 has 17 amino acids. V dropped 0 bases and J dropped 4 bases, with 18 bases sitting between them.

The rearrangement uses TRBV19 and TRBJ1-4; TRBD1 matches at 11 bases. J gave up 7 bases and V 4 bases, and 5 bases lay outside the gene matches. The germline gives CDR1 LNHDA, CDR2 SQIVND (reference sequence). The CDR3 sequence is 15 residues long. CDR3 in amino acids: CASSTGQGAFEKLFF. The CDR3, as DNA: TGTGCCAGTAGTACCGGACAGGGGGCATTTGAAAAACTGTTTTTT.

The rearrangement links TRBV20-1 to TRBJ2-5; unclear D gene. The germline V gene has CDR1 DFQATT and CDR2 SNEGSKA (reference sequence). V was shortened by 3 bases and J by 5 bases, with 7 bases between the two germline ends. The CDR3 loop spans 11 amino acids. DNA of the CDR3: TGCAGTGCTAGCATCCGGGAGACCCAGTACTTC. It translates to CSASIRETQYF.

The rearrangement joins TRBV28 to TRBJ1-2; 9 positions agree with TRBD1. The ends lost 5 bases at V and 6 bases at J; junction bases unmatched: 7. Germline values: CDR1 MDHEN, CDR2 SYDVKM. The CDR3 is 14 amino acids. CDR3 coding DNA: TGTGCCAGCAGTCAACCGGGACAGGGCCATGGCTACACCTTC. Translation gives CASSQPGQGHGYTF.

This CDR3 is CASSVVGGSGYTF. In DNA form, the CDR3 reads TGTGCCAGCAGCGTAGTGGGGGGATCTGGCTACACCTTC. The chain has TRBV9 and TRBJ1-2; D perhaps matches TRBD1 (5 bases). V was cut by 0 bases and J by 7 bases, with 10 bases left in between. CDR3 length: 13 amino acids. CDR1 and CDR2 from the germline V gene are SGDLS and YYNGEE.

J is TRBJ1-5 and V is TRBV2; D unclear. The length of the CDR3 is 13 residues. The V gene's germline CDR1 is SNHLY and CDR2 FYNNEI. V was cut by 8 bases and J by 1 base, with 9 bases left in between. CDR3 region: CASEEESNQPQHF. The CDR3 nucleotides are TGTGCCAGCGAGGAGGAGAGCAATCAGCCCCAGCATTTT. The full variable domain, completed using reference TRBV2 and TRBJ1-5, is EPEVTQTPSHQVTQMGQEVILRCVPISNHLYFYWYRQILGQKVEFLVSFYNNEISEKSEIFDDQFSVERPDGSNFTLKIRSTKLEDSAMYFCASEEESNQPQHFGDGTRLSIL.

The chain is built from TRBV18 and TRBJ1-1; a possible D gene is TRBD1 (5 bases). Trimming shortened V by 1 base and J by 1 base, and 7 bases separated the two germline ends. The CDR3 runs to 14 residues. Germline-derived CDR1 and CDR2 are KGHSH and LQKENI. The CDR3 sequence: CASSPRQGNTEAFF. DNA for the CDR3: TGTGCCAGCTCACCACGGCAGGGGAACACTGAAGCTTTCTTT.

The rearrangement uses TRBV3-1 (or the pseudogene TRBV3-2) and TRBJ1-4, with 7 bases identical to TRBD1. CDR3 length: 17 residues. The V gene end was trimmed by 0 bases and the J gene end by 3 bases; junction bases not matched to a gene: 7. In germline, CDR1 is LGHDT, CDR2 YNNKEL (reference sequence). The DNA for the CDR3 is TGTGCCAGCAGCCAAGATTTCGGGACAGCGTCTAATGAAAAACTGTTTTTT. It specifies CASSQDFGTASNEKLFF.

The chain carries TRBV28 and TRBJ1-2; D may be TRBD1 (5 bases). V lost 5 bases to trimming and J lost 4 bases, with 8 bases between them. The CDR3 spans 12 residues. Germline assignment: CDR1 MDHEN and CDR2 SYDVKM. The CDR3 sequence is CASSDSVYGYTF. The CDR3 bases are TGTGCCAGCAGTGACAGCGTCTATGGCTACACCTTC.

The V gene is TRBV5-1, the J gene TRBJ2-3, with 10 bases aligning to TRBD2. Trimming removed 5 bases from V and 0 bases from J; junction bases left unmatched: 3. Germline CDR1 SGHRS, CDR2 YFSETQ. The CDR3 is 15 residues long. The CDR3 loop reads CASRGSGRSTDTQYF. The DNA of the CDR3 is TGCGCCAGCAGAGGTAGCGGGAGGAGCACAGATACGCAGTATTTT.

This CDR3 is CASSLGGAAYEQYF. The DNA of the CDR3 is TGTGCCAGTAGTCTAGGGGGCGCCGCCTACGAGCAGTACTTC. The chain uses TRBV19 and TRBJ2-7; 7 bases map to TRBD1. J gave up 2 bases and V 5 bases, and 6 bases lay outside the gene matches. The CDR3 loop spans 14 amino acids. The germline CDR1 and CDR2 sequences are LNHDA and SQIVND (reference sequence).

The rearrangement uses TRBV5-6 and TRBJ2-5; 8 bases fit TRBD2. With 5 bases clipped from V and 5 bases from J, the junction kept 8 bases outside the gene matches. The CDR3 extends over 14 amino acids. Germline V CDR1 and CDR2: SGHDT, YYEEEE. The CDR3 DNA reads as TGTGCCAGCAGACTGGGAGCGGGAGTCGAGACCCAGTACTTC. This gives the protein CASRLGAGVETQYF.

This clone was seen just once. The chain is built from TRBV18 and TRBJ1-2; D gene ambiguous. The CDR3 length is 14 residues. Germline CDR1 and CDR2: KGHSH and LQKENI. The V end was cut by 1 base, the J end by 4 bases, with 10 bases between. This CDR3 is CASSPLERGYGYTF. As DNA, the CDR3 is TGTGCCAGCTCACCACTAGAACGGGGCTATGGCTACACCTTC.

V is TRBV9 and J is TRBJ2-3; 9 nucleotides agree with TRBD1. Germline V lookup: CDR1 SGDLS, CDR2 YYNGEE. The length of the CDR3 is 15 residues. Unmatched junction bases numbered 4, after V lost 3 bases and J lost 2 bases. The CDR3 nucleotides are TGTGCCAGCAGCGCCCGGGACAGGGACACAGATACGCAGTATTTT. Encoded protein: CASSARDRDTDTQYF.